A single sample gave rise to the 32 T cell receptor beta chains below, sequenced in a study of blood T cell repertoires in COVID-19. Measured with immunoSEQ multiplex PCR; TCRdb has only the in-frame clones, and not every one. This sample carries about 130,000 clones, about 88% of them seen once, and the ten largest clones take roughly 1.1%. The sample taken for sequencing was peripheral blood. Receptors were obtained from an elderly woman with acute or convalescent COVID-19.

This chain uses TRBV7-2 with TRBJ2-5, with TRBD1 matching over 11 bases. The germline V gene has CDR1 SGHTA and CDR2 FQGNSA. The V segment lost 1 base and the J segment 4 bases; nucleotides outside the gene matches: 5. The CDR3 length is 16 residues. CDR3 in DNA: TGTGCCAGCAGCTTAGTAGCGGACAGGGGGCGAGAGACCCAGTACTTC. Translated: CASSLVADRGRETQYF.

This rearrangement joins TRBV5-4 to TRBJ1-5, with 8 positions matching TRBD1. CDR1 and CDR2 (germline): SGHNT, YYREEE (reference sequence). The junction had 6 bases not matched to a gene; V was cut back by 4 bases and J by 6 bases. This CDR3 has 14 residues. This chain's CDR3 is CASSLQGAGQPQHF. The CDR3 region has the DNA TGTGCCAGCAGCCTGCAGGGGGCTGGTCAGCCCCAGCATTTT.

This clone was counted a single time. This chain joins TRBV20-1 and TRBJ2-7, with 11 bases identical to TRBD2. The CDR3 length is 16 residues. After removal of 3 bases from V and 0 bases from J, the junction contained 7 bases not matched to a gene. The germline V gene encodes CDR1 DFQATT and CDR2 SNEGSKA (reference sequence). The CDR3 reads CSASPTTSGDSYEQYF. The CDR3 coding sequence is TGCAGTGCTAGTCCTACGACTAGCGGGGACTCCTACGAGCAGTACTTC.

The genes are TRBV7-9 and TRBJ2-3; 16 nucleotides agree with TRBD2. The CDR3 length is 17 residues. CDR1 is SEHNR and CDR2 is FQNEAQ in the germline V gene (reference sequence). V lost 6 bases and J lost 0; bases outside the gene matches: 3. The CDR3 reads CASRGLAGGPSTDTQYF. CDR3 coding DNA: TGTGCCAGCAGGGGACTAGCGGGGGGGCCTAGCACAGATACGCAGTATTTT.

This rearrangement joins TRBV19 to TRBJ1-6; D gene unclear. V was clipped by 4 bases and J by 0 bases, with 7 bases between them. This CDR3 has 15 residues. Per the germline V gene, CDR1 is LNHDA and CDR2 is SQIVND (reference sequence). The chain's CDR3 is CASSTGSSYNSPLHF. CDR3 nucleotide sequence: TGTGCCAGTAGTACGGGGAGCTCCTATAATTCACCCCTCCACTTT.

The CDR3 DNA sequence: TGTGCCAGCACCGGACTAGCGGGGTGTGTAGATACGCAGTATTTT. This sequence encodes CASTGLAGCVDTQYF. The V and J genes are TRBV21-1 and TRBJ2-3; the D call TRBD2 from the table was never checked on the DNA. TRBV21-1 is described as a pseudogene. This CDR3 region has 15 residues.

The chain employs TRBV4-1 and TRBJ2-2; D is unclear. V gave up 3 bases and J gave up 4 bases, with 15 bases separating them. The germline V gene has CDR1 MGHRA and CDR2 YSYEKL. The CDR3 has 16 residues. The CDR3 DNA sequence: TGCGCCAGCAGCCAGGCCCTTGTCGGAGTCACCGGGGAGCTGTTTTTT. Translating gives CASSQALVGVTGELFF.

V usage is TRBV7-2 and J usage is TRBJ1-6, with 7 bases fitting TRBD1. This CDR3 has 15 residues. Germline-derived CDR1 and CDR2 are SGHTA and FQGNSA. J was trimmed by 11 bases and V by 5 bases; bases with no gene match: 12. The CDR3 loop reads CASSPGTAFGAPLHF. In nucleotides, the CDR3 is TGTGCCAGCAGCCCGGGGACAGCCTTTGGGGCACCCCTCCACTTT.

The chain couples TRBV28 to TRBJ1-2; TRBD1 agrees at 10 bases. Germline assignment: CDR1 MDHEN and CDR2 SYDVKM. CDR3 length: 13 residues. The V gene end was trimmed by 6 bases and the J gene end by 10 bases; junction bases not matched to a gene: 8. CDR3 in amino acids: CASSDPGTGVYTF. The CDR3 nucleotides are TGTGCCAGCAGCGATCCCGGGACAGGGGTCTACACCTTC.

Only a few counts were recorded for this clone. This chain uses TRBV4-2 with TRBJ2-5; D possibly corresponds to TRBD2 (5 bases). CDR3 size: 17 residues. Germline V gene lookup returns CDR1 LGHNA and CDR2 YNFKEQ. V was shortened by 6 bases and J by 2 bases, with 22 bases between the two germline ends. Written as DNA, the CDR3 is TGTGCCAGCAGTCCAAACACACATCACGGGGAGCAAGAGACCCAGTACTTC. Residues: CASSPNTHHGEQETQYF.

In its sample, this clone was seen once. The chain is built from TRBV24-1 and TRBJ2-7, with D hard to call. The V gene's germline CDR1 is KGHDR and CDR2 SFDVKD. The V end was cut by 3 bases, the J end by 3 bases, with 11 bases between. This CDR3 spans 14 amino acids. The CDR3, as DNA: TGTGCCACCAGTGATCCTCAACTCGGCTACGAGCAGTACTTC. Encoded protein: CATSDPQLGYEQYF.

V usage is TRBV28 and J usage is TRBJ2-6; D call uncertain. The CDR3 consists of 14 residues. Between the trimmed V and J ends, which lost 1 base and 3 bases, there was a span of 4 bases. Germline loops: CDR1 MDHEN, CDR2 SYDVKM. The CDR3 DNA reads TGTGCCAGCAGTTTATCGGGTGGGGCCAACGTCCTGACTTTC. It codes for CASSLSGGANVLTF.

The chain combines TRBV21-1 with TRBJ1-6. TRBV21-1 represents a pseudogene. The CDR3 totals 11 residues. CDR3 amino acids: CASTGVSPLHF. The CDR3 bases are TGTGCCAGCACGGGGGTCTCACCCCTCCACTTT.

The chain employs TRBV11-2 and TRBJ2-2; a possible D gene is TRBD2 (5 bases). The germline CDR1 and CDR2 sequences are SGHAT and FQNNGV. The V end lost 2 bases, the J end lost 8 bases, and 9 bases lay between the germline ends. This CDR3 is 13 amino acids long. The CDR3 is CASSLTGTGELFF. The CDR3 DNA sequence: TGTGCCAGCAGCTTAACGGGAACTGGGGAGCTGTTTTTT.

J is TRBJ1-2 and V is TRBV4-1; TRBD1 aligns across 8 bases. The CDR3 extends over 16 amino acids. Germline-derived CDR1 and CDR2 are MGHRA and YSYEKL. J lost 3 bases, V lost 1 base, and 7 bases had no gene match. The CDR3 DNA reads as TGCGCCAGCAGCCAAGCCCCCCAGGGGGCGTACTATGGCTACACCTTC. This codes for CASSQAPQGAYYGYTF.

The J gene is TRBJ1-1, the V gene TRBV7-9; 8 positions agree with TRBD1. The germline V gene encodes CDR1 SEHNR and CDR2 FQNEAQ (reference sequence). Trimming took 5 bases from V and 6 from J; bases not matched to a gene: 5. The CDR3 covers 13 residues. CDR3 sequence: CASSPDRAAEAFF. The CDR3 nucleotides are TGTGCCAGCAGCCCGGACAGGGCCGCTGAAGCTTTCTTT.

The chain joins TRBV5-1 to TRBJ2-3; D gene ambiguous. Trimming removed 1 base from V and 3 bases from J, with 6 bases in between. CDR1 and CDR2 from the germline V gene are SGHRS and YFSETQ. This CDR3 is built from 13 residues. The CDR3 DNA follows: TGCGCCAGCAGCTTGTTCGTGACAGATACGCAGTATTTT. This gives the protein CASSLFVTDTQYF.

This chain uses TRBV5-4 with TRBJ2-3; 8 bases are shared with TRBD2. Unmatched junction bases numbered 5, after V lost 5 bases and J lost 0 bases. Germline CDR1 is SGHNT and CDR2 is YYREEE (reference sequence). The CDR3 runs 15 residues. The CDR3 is CASRLAGMSTDTQYF. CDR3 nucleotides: TGTGCCAGCAGGTTAGCGGGAATGAGCACAGATACGCAGTATTTT.

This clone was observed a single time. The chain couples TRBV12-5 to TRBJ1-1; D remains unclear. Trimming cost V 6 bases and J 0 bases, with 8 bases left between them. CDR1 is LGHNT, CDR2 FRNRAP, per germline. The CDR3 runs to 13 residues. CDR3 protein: CASGSGLNTEAFF. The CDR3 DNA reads TGTGCTAGTGGCAGCGGGCTGAACACTGAAGCTTTCTTT.

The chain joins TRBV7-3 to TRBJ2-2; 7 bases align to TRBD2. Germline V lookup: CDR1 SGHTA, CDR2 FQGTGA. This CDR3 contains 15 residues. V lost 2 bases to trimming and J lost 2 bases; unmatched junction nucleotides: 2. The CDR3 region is CASSLLAVNTGELFF. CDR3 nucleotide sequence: TGTGCCAGCAGCTTACTAGCGGTAAACACCGGGGAGCTGTTTTTT.

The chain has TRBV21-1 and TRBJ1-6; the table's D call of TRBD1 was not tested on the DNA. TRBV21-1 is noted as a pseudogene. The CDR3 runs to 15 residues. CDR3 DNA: TGTGCCAGCAGCAATGAGACAGCGACTAATTCACCCCTCCACTTT. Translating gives CASSNETATNSPLHF.

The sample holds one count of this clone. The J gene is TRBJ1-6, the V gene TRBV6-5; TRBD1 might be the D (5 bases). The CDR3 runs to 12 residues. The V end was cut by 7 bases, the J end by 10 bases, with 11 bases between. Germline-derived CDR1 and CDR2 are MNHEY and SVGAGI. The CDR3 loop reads CASTGNSSPLHF. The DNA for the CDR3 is TGTGCCAGCACAGGGAATTCGTCACCCCTCCACTTT.

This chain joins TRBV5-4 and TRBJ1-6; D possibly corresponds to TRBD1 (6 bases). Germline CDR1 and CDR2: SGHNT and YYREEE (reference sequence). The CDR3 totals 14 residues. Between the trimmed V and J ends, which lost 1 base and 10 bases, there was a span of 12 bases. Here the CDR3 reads CASSLRGANSPLHF. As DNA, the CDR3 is TGTGCCAGCAGCTTGCGGGGGGCAAACTCACCCCTCCACTTT.

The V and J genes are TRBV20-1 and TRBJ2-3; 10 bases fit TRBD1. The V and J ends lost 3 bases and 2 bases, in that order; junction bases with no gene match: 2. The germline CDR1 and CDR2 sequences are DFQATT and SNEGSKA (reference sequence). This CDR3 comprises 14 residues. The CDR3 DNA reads TGCAGTGCTAGTGGGACAGGGGCCACAGATACGCAGTATTTT. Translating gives CSASGTGATDTQYF.

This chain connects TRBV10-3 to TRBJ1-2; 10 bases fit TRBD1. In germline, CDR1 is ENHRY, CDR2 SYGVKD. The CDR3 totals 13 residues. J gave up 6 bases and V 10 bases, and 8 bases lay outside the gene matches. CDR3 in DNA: TGTGCCACAACCCGGGACAGGGGTGATGGCTACACCTTC. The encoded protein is CATTRDRGDGYTF.

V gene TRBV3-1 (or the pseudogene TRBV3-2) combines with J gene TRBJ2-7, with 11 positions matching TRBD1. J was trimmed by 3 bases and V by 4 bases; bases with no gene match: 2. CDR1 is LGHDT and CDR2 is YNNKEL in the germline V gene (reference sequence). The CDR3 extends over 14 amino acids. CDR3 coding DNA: TGTGCCAGCAGCCTGGGACAGGGGGACTACGAGCAGTACTTC. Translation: CASSLGQGDYEQYF.

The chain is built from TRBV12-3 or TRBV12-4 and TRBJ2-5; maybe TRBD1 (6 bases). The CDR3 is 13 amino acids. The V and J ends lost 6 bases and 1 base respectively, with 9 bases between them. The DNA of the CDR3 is TGTGCCAGCAGACGGGACACCCAAGAGACCCAGTACTTC. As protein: CASRRDTQETQYF.

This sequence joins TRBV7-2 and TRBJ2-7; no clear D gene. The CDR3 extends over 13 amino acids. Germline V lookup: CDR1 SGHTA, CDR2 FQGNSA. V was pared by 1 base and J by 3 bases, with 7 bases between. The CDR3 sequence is CASSLGYIYEQYF. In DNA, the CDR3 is TGTGCCAGCAGCTTAGGCTATATCTACGAGCAGTACTTC.

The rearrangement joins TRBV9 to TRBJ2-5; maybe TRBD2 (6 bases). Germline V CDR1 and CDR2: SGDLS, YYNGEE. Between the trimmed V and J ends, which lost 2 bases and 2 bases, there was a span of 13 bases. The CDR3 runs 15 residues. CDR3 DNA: TGTGCCAGCAGCGTGGACGGGGGATCACAAGAGACCCAGTACTTC. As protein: CASSVDGGSQETQYF. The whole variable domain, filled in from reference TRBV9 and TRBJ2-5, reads DSGVTQTPKHLITATGQRVTLRCSPRSGDLSVYWYQQSLDQGLQFLIQYYNGEERAKGNILERFSAQQFPDLHSELNLSSLELGDSALYFCASSVDGGSQETQYFGPGTRLLVL.

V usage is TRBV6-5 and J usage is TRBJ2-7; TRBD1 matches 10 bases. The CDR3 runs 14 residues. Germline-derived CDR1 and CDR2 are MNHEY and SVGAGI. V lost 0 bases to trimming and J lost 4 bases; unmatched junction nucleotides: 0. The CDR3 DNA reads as TGTGCCAGCAGTTACTCGGGACAGGGGTACGAGCAGTACTTC. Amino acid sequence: CASSYSGQGYEQYF.

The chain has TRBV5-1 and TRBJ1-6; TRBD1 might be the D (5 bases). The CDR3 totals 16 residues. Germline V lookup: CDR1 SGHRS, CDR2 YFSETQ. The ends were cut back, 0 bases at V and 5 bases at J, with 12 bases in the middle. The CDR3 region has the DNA TGCGCCAGCAGCTTGGACAGGCCGGAGAATAATTCACCCCTCCACTTT. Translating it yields CASSLDRPENNSPLHF.

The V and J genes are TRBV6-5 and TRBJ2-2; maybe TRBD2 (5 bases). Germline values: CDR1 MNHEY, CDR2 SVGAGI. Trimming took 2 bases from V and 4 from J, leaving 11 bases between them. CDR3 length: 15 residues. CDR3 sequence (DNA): TGTGCCAGCAGTTACGCCCATCGGGGCACCGGGGAGCTGTTTTTT. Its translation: CASSYAHRGTGELFF.